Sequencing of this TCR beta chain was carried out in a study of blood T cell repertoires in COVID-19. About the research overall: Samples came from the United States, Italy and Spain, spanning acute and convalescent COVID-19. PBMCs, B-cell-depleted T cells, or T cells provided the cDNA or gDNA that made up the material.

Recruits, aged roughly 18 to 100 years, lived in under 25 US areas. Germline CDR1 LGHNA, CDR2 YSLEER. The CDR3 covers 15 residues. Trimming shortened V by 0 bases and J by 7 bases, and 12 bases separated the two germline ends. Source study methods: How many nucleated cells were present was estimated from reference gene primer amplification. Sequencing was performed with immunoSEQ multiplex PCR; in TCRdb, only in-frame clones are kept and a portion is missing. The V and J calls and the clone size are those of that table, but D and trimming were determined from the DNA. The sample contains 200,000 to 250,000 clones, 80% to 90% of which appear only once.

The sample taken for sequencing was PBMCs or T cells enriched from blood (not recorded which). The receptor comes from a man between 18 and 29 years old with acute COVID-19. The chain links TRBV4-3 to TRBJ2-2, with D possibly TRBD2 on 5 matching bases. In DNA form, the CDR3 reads TGCGCCAGCAGCCAAGAGGGTTTCGGGATCGGGGAGCTGTTTTTT. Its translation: CASSQEGFGIGELFF.